The 26 T cell receptor beta chains presented below share a single source sample, sequenced in a study of blood T cells in healthy people across ages. The second PCR ran about 7 to 12 cycles with a sample-barcoded 5' primer and J-beta primers. TCRdb re-called the 5' RACE reads through MiXCR, storing one row per CDR3 protein. The table records about 1.1 million distinct CDR3 sequences, roughly two fifths of them present only once. Sequencing was done on a sample of blood. The receptors derive from a man between 18 and 35 years old in good health.

The V and J genes are TRBV2 and TRBJ2-1, with a tentative D call TRBD2 (6 bases). The CDR3 runs 18 residues. The germline V gene encodes CDR1 SNHLY and CDR2 FYNNEI. V dropped 1 base and J dropped 4 bases, with 20 bases sitting between them. CDR3 amino acids: CASSEGASVGIFYNEQFF. For the CDR3, the DNA is TGTGCCAGCAGTGAAGGGGCTAGCGTGGGGATCTTTTACAATGAGCAGTTCTTC.

The chain employs TRBV5-1 and TRBJ1-2; TRBD1 matches at 7 bases. The germline V gene encodes CDR1 SGHRS and CDR2 YFSETQ. Trimming at V came to 4 bases and at J to 0 bases, leaving 9 bases not matched to a gene. CDR3 length: 16 amino acids. For the CDR3, the DNA is TGCGCCAGCAGCCTTGGACAGGAAGCCTCTAACTATGGCTACACCTTC. Residues: CASSLGQEASNYGYTF.

V is TRBV14 and J is TRBJ1-4, with D maybe TRBD1 (6 bases). The CDR3 loop spans 18 amino acids. Germline V gene lookup returns CDR1 SGHDN and CDR2 FVKESK. V lost 1 base to trimming and J lost 1 base, with 16 bases between them. The CDR3 sequence is CASSQGQGTSLTNEKLFF. CDR3 DNA: TGTGCCAGCAGCCAAGGGCAGGGGACTAGTTTAACTAATGAAAAACTGTTTTTT.

V is TRBV10-3 and J is TRBJ1-2; D ambiguous. The CDR3 is made up of 15 amino acids. V gave up 0 bases and J gave up 4 bases, with 12 bases separating them. CDR1 and CDR2 (germline): ENHRY, SYGVKD. The CDR3 nucleotides read TGTGCCATCAGTGAGTCGAAGGAGGGCTTCTATGGCTACACCTTC. Protein product: CAISESKEGFYGYTF.

The chain employs TRBV12-3 or TRBV12-4 and TRBJ2-1; 9 positions agree with TRBD1. Germline trimming cut 2 bases from V and 4 bases from J; bases unmatched to any gene: 6. The CDR3 contains 16 residues. CDR3 in amino acids: CASSLLGTGPYNEQFF. CDR3 nucleotides: TGTGCCAGCAGTTTACTCGGGACAGGGCCTTACAATGAGCAGTTCTTC.

The chain links TRBV12-3 or TRBV12-4 to TRBJ1-5, with D unresolved. The CDR3 is 13 residues long. V lost 6 bases, J lost 6 bases, and 12 bases lay in between. The CDR3 DNA is TGTGCCAGCAGGGGCGACTGGGGTCAGCCCCAGCATTTT. Translated: CASRGDWGQPQHF.

The rearrangement links TRBV4-3 to TRBJ2-2; D is unresolved. The CDR3 has 15 residues. Germline loops: CDR1 LGHNA, CDR2 YSLEER. Trimming stripped 0 bases from V and 5 bases from J, with 10 bases between. Here the CDR3 reads CASSQDRFGTGELFF. The CDR3, as DNA: TGCGCCAGCAGCCAAGATCGGTTTGGAACCGGGGAGCTGTTTTTT.

The V and J genes are TRBV20-1 and TRBJ2-3; tentatively, D is TRBD2 (6 bases). Germline CDR1 reads DFQATT; CDR2 reads SNEGSKA (reference sequence). With 5 bases removed from V and 9 bases from J, the gap between germline ends came to 12 bases. This CDR3 spans 11 amino acids. The CDR3 here is CSAHTAGTQYF. The CDR3 DNA reads TGCAGTGCTCACACGGCGGGGACGCAGTATTTT.

The chain couples TRBV12-3 or TRBV12-4 to TRBJ2-2; D gene unclear. V was shortened by 5 bases and J by 2 bases, with 6 bases between the two germline ends. CDR3 size: 13 residues. Here the CDR3 DNA reads TGTGCCAGCAGTCCAGATAACACCGGGGAGCTGTTTTTT. This codes for CASSPDNTGELFF.

This clonotype showed up just a few times. The chain combines TRBV14 with TRBJ1-2, with TRBD1 matching over 7 bases. The CDR3 covers 16 residues. Germline values: CDR1 SGHDN, CDR2 FVKESK. J lost 2 bases, V lost 4 bases, and 10 bases had no gene match. CDR3 nucleotides: TGTGCCAGCAGCCCTACTGGACAGGCCAGAAACTATGGCTACACCTTC. Protein product: CASSPTGQARNYGYTF.

The chain couples TRBV10-3 to TRBJ1-2, with unresolved D. There are 17 residues in the CDR3. The ends were cut back, 2 bases at V and 3 bases at J, with 19 bases in the middle. The V gene's germline CDR1 is ENHRY and CDR2 SYGVKD. CDR3 nucleotide sequence: TGTGCCATCAGTGAGATCCCCCGGGGAAGTGAAGACTATGGCTACACCTTC. Translated, it gives CAISEIPRGSEDYGYTF.

This clonotype has just a few counts. The rearrangement uses TRBV7-2 and TRBJ2-7; no definite D call. Germline V lookup: CDR1 SGHTA, CDR2 FQGNSA. V lost 0 bases to trimming and J lost 3 bases, with 6 bases between them. The CDR3 has 13 amino acids. The CDR3 here is CASSLAILYEQYF. The CDR3 DNA is TGTGCCAGCAGCTTAGCTATTCTCTACGAGCAGTACTTC.

The chain combines TRBV20-1 with TRBJ1-1; 9 positions match TRBD1. V gave up 5 bases and J gave up 4 bases; unmatched junction bases: 5. Germline loops: CDR1 DFQATT, CDR2 SNEGSKA (reference sequence). CDR3 size: 13 residues. The CDR3, as DNA: TGCAGTGCTCCAGGGACAGGGACCACTGAAGCTTTCTTT. This encodes CSAPGTGTTEAFF.

This clonotype was counted a few times. The chain recombines TRBV4-2 with TRBJ1-1; 7 nucleotides line up with TRBD1. Trimming cost V 3 bases and J 3 bases; bases outside gene matches: 7. The germline V gene encodes CDR1 LGHNA and CDR2 YNFKEQ. The CDR3 is 15 residues long. CDR3 nucleotides: TGTGCCAGCAGCCAGCCGACAGGGTCGGACACTGAAGCTTTCTTT. Encoded protein: CASSQPTGSDTEAFF.

Only a few counts were recorded for this clonotype. The chain couples TRBV12-3 or TRBV12-4 to TRBJ1-5; 8 bases map to TRBD1. CDR3 length equals 16 residues. J was trimmed by 4 bases and V by 6 bases; bases with no gene match: 11. The CDR3 reads CASSYTPGTGNQPQHF. In nucleotides, the CDR3 is TGTGCCAGCAGCTATACCCCCGGGACAGGTAATCAGCCCCAGCATTTT.

This clonotype has just a few counts. V and J are TRBV12-3 or TRBV12-4 and TRBJ2-1; a possible D gene is TRBD2 (6 bases). V was shortened by 6 bases and J by 13 bases, with 13 bases between the two germline ends. There are 11 residues in the CDR3. The DNA for the CDR3 is TGTGCCAGCAGCCTACGGGGGACCCAGTTCTTC. Translation gives CASSLRGTQFF.

This sequence joins TRBV30 and TRBJ1-2; TRBD1 matches 7 bases. CDR1 is GTSNPN and CDR2 is SVGIG in the germline V gene (reference sequence). The CDR3 covers 12 residues. The V segment lost 5 bases and the J segment 7 bases; nucleotides outside the gene matches: 7. In DNA form, the CDR3 reads TGTGCCTGGGCGCGACAGGGTATTGGCTACACCTTC. Protein sequence: CAWARQGIGYTF.

The chain employs TRBV7-9 and TRBJ2-5; a possible D gene is TRBD1 (5 bases). From germline, CDR1 is SEHNR and CDR2 FQNEAQ (reference sequence). The CDR3 loop spans 15 amino acids. V lost 1 base to trimming and J lost 2 bases, with 11 bases between them. The CDR3 region has the DNA TGTGCCAGCAGCTTAGTTCCAGGGATACAAGAGACCCAGTACTTC. Protein sequence: CASSLVPGIQETQYF.

This clonotype was found many times. The CDR3 region is CATSDPGTGRYHEQFF. In DNA, the CDR3 is TGTGCCACCAGTGACCCTGGGACAGGGAGGTATCATGAGCAGTTCTTC. The genes are TRBV24-1 and TRBJ2-1; 9 positions match TRBD1. Germline CDR1 reads KGHDR; CDR2 reads SFDVKD. The length of the CDR3 is 16 residues. The J segment lost 8 bases and the V segment lost 4 bases, leaving 11 bases of the junction unmatched.

The V gene is TRBV27, the J gene TRBJ1-1, with D possibly TRBD1 on 6 matching bases. V was pared by 8 bases and J by 5 bases, with 30 bases between. The CDR3 consists of 18 residues. Germline V gene sequence: CDR1 MNHEY, CDR2 SMNVEV (reference sequence). The DNA of the CDR3 is TGTGCCAGCTGCTCTACCAGGAGGGGGGGATGTTTTTGGACTGAAGCTTTCTTT. This translates into CASCSTRRGGCFWTEAFF.

This clonotype was recorded a few times. This rearrangement joins TRBV3-1 to TRBJ2-3; 7 positions agree with TRBD2. The CDR3 contains 15 residues. V lost 0 bases to trimming and J lost 2 bases; unmatched junction nucleotides: 2. Germline CDR1 is LGHDT and CDR2 is YNNKEL (reference sequence). CDR3 protein: CASSQDGRLTDTQYF. The CDR3 DNA follows: TGTGCCAGCAGCCAAGACGGGAGGCTCACAGATACGCAGTATTTT.

In the case of this clonotype: One junction end does not reproduce the germline sequence, and a read error may be involved. The chain links TRBV10-3 to TRBJ2-3; D is possibly TRBD2 (6 bases). CDR1 is ENHRY and CDR2 is SYGVKD in the germline V gene. The CDR3 spans 14 residues. CDR3 DNA: TGTGTCATCAGTGGCAGGGAGGGCACAGATACGCAGTATTTT. It encodes CVISGREGTDTQYF.

The chain uses TRBV5-6 and TRBJ2-3, with D possibly matching TRBD1 (6 bases). Germline values: CDR1 SGHDT, CDR2 YYEEEE. The CDR3 consists of 15 residues. Trimming cost V 2 bases and J 4 bases, with 14 bases left between them. The CDR3 bases are TGTGCCAGCAGCTTCTCCGTACAGGGAGCAGATACGCAGTATTTT. It encodes CASSFSVQGADTQYF.

This chain links TRBV7-8 with TRBJ2-7; 7 nucleotides match TRBD1. The germline V gene encodes CDR1 SGHVS and CDR2 FQNEAQ. This CDR3 has 15 amino acids. The ends lost 5 bases at V and 7 bases at J; junction bases unmatched: 14. The CDR3 reads CASSPPQGKYNEQYF. In DNA form, the CDR3 reads TGTGCCAGCAGCCCCCCACAGGGGAAATACAATGAGCAGTACTTC.

This clonotype was counted only a few times. The chain uses TRBV2 and TRBJ2-1; 9 bases align to TRBD2. The CDR3 is 14 amino acids. Trimming took 9 bases from V and 7 from J; bases not matched to a gene: 10. Per the germline V gene, CDR1 is SNHLY and CDR2 is FYNNEI. CDR3 in amino acids: CARTLAGPKNEQFF. In DNA form, the CDR3 reads TGTGCCAGGACCCTAGCGGGGCCTAAAAATGAGCAGTTCTTC.

This clonotype was detected only a few times. The chain links TRBV18 to TRBJ1-1; D not certain. With 6 bases removed from V and 1 base from J, the gap between germline ends came to 12 bases. The CDR3 length is 14 residues. Germline CDR1 reads KGHSH; CDR2 reads LQKENI. CDR3: CASSISAKNTEAFF. CDR3 DNA sequence: TGTGCCAGCTCGATCTCGGCGAAGAACACTGAAGCTTTCTTT. Full variable domain (missing parts from reference TRBV18 and TRBJ1-1): NAGVMQNPRHLVRRRGQEARLRCSPMKGHSHVYWYRQLPEEGLKFMVYLQKENIIDESGMPKERFSAEFPKEGPSILRIQQVVRGDSAAYFCASSISAKNTEAFFGQGTRLTVV.